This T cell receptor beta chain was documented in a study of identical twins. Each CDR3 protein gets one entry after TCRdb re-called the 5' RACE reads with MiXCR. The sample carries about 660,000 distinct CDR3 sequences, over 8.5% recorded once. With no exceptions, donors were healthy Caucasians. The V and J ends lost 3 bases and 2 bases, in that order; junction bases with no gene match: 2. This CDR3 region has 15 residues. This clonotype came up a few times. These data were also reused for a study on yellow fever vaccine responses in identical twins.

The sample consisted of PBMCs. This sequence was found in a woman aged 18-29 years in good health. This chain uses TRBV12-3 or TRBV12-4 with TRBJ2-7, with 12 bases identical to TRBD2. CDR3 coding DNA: TGTGCCAGCAGTTTCCGACTAGCGGGGGCCTACGAGCAGTACTTC. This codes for CASSFRLAGAYEQYF.